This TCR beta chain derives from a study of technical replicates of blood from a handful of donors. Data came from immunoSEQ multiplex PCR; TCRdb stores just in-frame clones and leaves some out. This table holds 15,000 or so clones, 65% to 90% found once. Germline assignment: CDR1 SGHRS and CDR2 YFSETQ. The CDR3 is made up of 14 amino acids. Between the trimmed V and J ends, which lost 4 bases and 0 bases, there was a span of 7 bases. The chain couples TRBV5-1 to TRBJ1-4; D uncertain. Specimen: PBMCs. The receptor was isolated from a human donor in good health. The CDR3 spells CASSEGATNEKLFF. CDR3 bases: TGCGCCAGCAGCGAGGGTGCAACTAATGAAAAACTGTTTTTT.